Presented here are 30 T cell receptor beta chains from one specimen sequenced in a study of cytomegalovirus exposure and HLA in healthy donors. Clones were sequenced by immunoSEQ multiplex PCR, and TCRdb holds only the in-frame ones, with some missing. The sample consists of about 120,000 clones, about 91% of them appearing once. The sample consisted of PBMCs. The receptors were gathered from a man aged 18 to 35 in good health and CMV-seronegative.

V and J are TRBV6-5 and TRBJ1-2; 7 bases align to TRBD1. V lost 10 bases to trimming and J lost 0 bases; unmatched junction nucleotides: 11. This CDR3 is built from 15 residues. The germline gives CDR1 MNHEY, CDR2 SVGAGI. CDR3 in amino acids: CATYRDSVSNYGYTF. Written as DNA, the CDR3 is TGTGCCACCTACCGGGACAGTGTCTCTAACTATGGCTACACCTTC.

The gene calls are TRBV5-1 and TRBJ1-5, with D tentatively TRBD1 (5 bases). Trimming stripped 4 bases from V and 4 bases from J, with 15 bases between. The CDR3 sequence is 15 residues long. Germline CDR1 reads SGHRS; CDR2 reads YFSETQ. The DNA of the CDR3 is TGCGCCAGCAGCCCGACGTGGGGCGTTAATCAGCCCCAGCATTTT. Its protein product is CASSPTWGVNQPQHF.

This chain uses TRBV30 with TRBJ2-7; the match to TRBD2 covers 8 bases. CDR3 length equals 14 residues. The germline CDR1 and CDR2 sequences are GTSNPN and SVGIG (reference sequence). V shed 4 bases, J shed 2 bases, and the junction held 7 bases outside the gene matches. The CDR3 loop reads CAWNTDGGAYEQYF. CDR3 DNA sequence: TGTGCCTGGAACACCGACGGGGGGGCCTACGAGCAGTACTTC.

This clone is a singleton in its sample. The J gene is TRBJ1-2, the V gene TRBV6-6, with 9 bases matching TRBD1. CDR3 length: 13 residues. The V gene's germline CDR1 is MNHNY and CDR2 SVGAGI (reference sequence). The V gene end was trimmed by 4 bases and the J gene end by 8 bases; junction bases not matched to a gene: 5. DNA for the CDR3: TGTGCCAGCAGTTTCTACAGGGGGCAAGGCTACACCTTC. This sequence encodes CASSFYRGQGYTF.

V and J are TRBV7-6 and TRBJ2-7; the match to TRBD1 covers 7 bases. Per the germline V gene, CDR1 is SGHVS and CDR2 is FNYEAQ. The CDR3 consists of 15 residues. With 4 bases clipped from V and 7 bases from J, the junction kept 13 bases outside the gene matches. The DNA for the CDR3 is TGTGCCAGCAGCTCACCGGGACAGCCTTTTGGGGAGCAGTACTTC. Amino acid sequence: CASSSPGQPFGEQYF. The whole variable domain, remainder taken from reference TRBV7-6 and TRBJ2-7, is GAGVSQSPRYKVTKRGQDVALRCDPISGHVSLYWYRQALGQGPEFLTYFNYEAQQDKSGLPNDRFSAERPEGSISTLTIQRTEQRDSAMYRCASSSPGQPFGEQYFGPGTRLTVT.

The J gene is TRBJ1-1, the V gene TRBV30; 11 bases are a match to TRBD1. The V and J ends lost 4 bases and 0 bases, in that order; junction bases with no gene match: 4. In germline, CDR1 is GTSNPN, CDR2 SVGIG (reference sequence). The CDR3 loop spans 15 amino acids. The CDR3 DNA follows: TGTGCCTGGACAGGGACAGGGGGTTTGAACACTGAAGCTTTCTTT. It yields the protein CAWTGTGGLNTEAFF.

The rearrangement joins TRBV27 to TRBJ2-7; TRBD2 matches at 9 bases. Looked up from germline, CDR1 is MNHEY and CDR2 is SMNVEV (reference sequence). With V trimmed by 3 bases and J by 2 bases, 5 bases remained unmatched. The CDR3 is 15 amino acids. The CDR3 bases are TGTGCCAGCAGTTTGACCGGGACTAGCACCTACGAGCAGTACTTC. Its translation is CASSLTGTSTYEQYF.

This sequence joins TRBV4-1 and TRBJ1-2, with D perhaps TRBD1 (5 bases). Germline CDR1 and CDR2: MGHRA and YSYEKL. V lost 1 base, J lost 4 bases, and 19 bases lay in between. This CDR3 comprises 17 residues. The CDR3 nucleotides read TGCGCCAGCAGCCAAGGGTTAGCAGGGCCGTTTTTCTATGGCTACACCTTC. Its translation: CASSQGLAGPFFYGYTF.

In this sample, this clone turned up once. This chain joins TRBV6-5 and TRBJ2-1; a possible D gene is TRBD2 (5 bases). From germline, CDR1 is MNHEY and CDR2 SVGAGI. Trimming took off 2 bases at V and 9 bases at J, with 14 bases between the two ends. The CDR3 has 14 residues. CDR3 region: CASSYDSFSGEQFF. CDR3 DNA sequence: TGTGCCAGCAGTTACGATAGTTTCAGCGGTGAGCAGTTCTTC.

The genes are TRBV5-1 and TRBJ2-2, with a possible D match to TRBD1 (6 bases). The germline CDR1 and CDR2 sequences are SGHRS and YFSETQ. The germline V and J ends were trimmed by 0 bases and 6 bases, with 12 bases remaining between them. There are 15 residues in the CDR3. The CDR3 protein is CASSLVQGIAGELFF. CDR3 DNA: TGCGCCAGCAGCTTGGTACAGGGAATCGCCGGGGAGCTGTTTTTT.

The chain carries TRBV5-6 and TRBJ2-7, with 12 bases lining up with TRBD2. The V gene's germline CDR1 is SGHDT and CDR2 YYEEEE. The length of the CDR3 is 16 residues. With V trimmed by 2 bases and J by 1 base, 4 bases remained unmatched. CDR3: CASSLFLAGGSYEQYF. The CDR3, as DNA: TGTGCCAGCAGCTTATTCCTAGCGGGAGGGTCCTACGAGCAGTACTTC.

The rearrangement joins TRBV10-3 to TRBJ1-2; possible D gene TRBD1, 5 bases. Deletions cut 1 base from V and 4 bases from J, with 16 bases between. CDR3 length: 16 residues. CDR1 and CDR2 from the germline V gene are ENHRY and SYGVKD. The CDR3 bases are TGTGCCATCAGTGAGTTGGCGACAGAACGCCTCTATGGCTACACCTTC. Protein product: CAISELATERLYGYTF.

V gene TRBV28 combines with J gene TRBJ2-1; 8 bases align to TRBD2. Germline trimming cut 2 bases from V and 5 bases from J; bases unmatched to any gene: 5. Germline CDR1 reads MDHEN; CDR2 reads SYDVKM. The CDR3 runs 15 residues. CDR3 nucleotide sequence: TGTGCCAGCAGTTTAGGCGGGAGGTTCAACAATGAGCAGTTCTTC. It specifies CASSLGGRFNNEQFF.

The J gene is TRBJ2-1, the V gene TRBV28; 10 bases are shared with TRBD2. V was pared by 5 bases and J by 2 bases, with 6 bases of the junction left unmatched. Germline V gives CDR1 MDHEN, CDR2 SYDVKM. The CDR3 covers 16 residues. CDR3: CASSPFSGRTYNEQFF. Written as DNA, the CDR3 is TGTGCCAGCAGTCCCTTTAGCGGGAGGACCTACAATGAGCAGTTCTTC.

The chain couples TRBV18 to TRBJ1-1; a weak D match, TRBD1 (5 bases). CDR3 length equals 15 residues. Per germline, CDR1 KGHSH and CDR2 LQKENI. Trimming removed 0 bases at V and 2 bases at J, with 10 bases between. DNA for the CDR3: TGTGCCAGCTCACCACCTAAGGGGTCAAACACTGAAGCTTTCTTT. The encoded protein is CASSPPKGSNTEAFF.

The chain combines TRBV19 with TRBJ1-1, with a weak D call TRBD1 (6 bases). V dropped 3 bases and J dropped 0 bases, with 23 bases sitting between them. Germline V gene sequence: CDR1 LNHDA, CDR2 SQIVND (reference sequence). The CDR3 sequence is 19 residues long. CDR3 protein: CASSITRAGVAAMNTEAFF. Here the CDR3 DNA reads TGTGCCAGTAGTATCACTCGGGCAGGGGTTGCCGCTATGAACACTGAAGCTTTCTTT.

The chain has TRBV2 and TRBJ1-2, with D unresolved. CDR3 length: 12 residues. From germline, CDR1 is SNHLY and CDR2 FYNNEI. Trimming shortened V by 8 bases and J by 4 bases, and 11 bases separated the two germline ends. In nucleotides, the CDR3 is TGTGCCAGCCGAAGTCAGATCTATGGCTACACCTTC. Protein: CASRSQIYGYTF. The full variable domain, with the rest looked up from reference TRBV2 and TRBJ1-2, is EPEVTQTPSHQVTQMGQEVILRCVPISNHLYFYWYRQILGQKVEFLVSFYNNEISEKSEIFDDQFSVERPDGSNFTLKIRSTKLEDSAMYFCASRSQIYGYTFGSGTRLTVV.

V gene TRBV2 combines with J gene TRBJ2-1, with D unclear. CDR1 and CDR2 from the germline V gene are SNHLY and FYNNEI. V shed 11 bases and J shed 6 bases, with 14 bases lying between them. This CDR3 has 12 residues. Written as DNA, the CDR3 is TGTGCCGGGTCGAGGTTCGGCAATGAGCAGTTCTTC. This sequence encodes CAGSRFGNEQFF.

This chain connects TRBV19 to TRBJ2-2; TRBD2 agrees at 9 bases. Trimming cost V 6 bases and J 8 bases; bases outside gene matches: 10. The CDR3 sequence is 15 residues long. Germline V gene sequence: CDR1 LNHDA, CDR2 SQIVND (reference sequence). CDR3 in DNA: TGTGCCAGTAGGAATTTAGCGGGAGTAAAGGGGGAGCTGTTTTTT. This gives the protein CASRNLAGVKGELFF.

This chain joins TRBV25-1 and TRBJ2-3, with 8 bases fitting TRBD2. J lost 3 bases, V lost 1 base, and 3 bases had no gene match. The CDR3 loop spans 15 amino acids. The germline gives CDR1 MGHDK, CDR2 SYGVNS. The CDR3 spells CASSESGGFTDTQYF. The CDR3 DNA reads as TGTGCCAGCAGTGAATCGGGGGGGTTTACAGATACGCAGTATTTT. Looking up the rest from reference TRBV25-1 and TRBJ2-3 gives the full variable domain: EADIYQTPRYLVIGTGKKITLECSQTMGHDKMYWYQQDPGMELHLIHYSYGVNSTEKGDLSSESTVSRIRTEHFPLTLESARPSHTSQYLCASSESGGFTDTQYFGPGTRLTVL.

The V and J genes are TRBV10-1 and TRBJ2-1; no reliable D call. Germline loops: CDR1 WNHNN, CDR2 SYGVQD (reference sequence). Trimming removed 1 base at V and 3 bases at J, with 13 bases between. This CDR3 region has 16 residues. The CDR3 nucleotides are TGCGCCAGCAGTGAGTACCCGAGGCGGTTCTACAATGAGCAGTTCTTC. Protein: CASSEYPRRFYNEQFF.

This chain links TRBV10-1 with TRBJ2-1; TRBD2 agrees at 7 bases. The germline gives CDR1 WNHNN, CDR2 SYGVQD (reference sequence). V was pared by 4 bases and J by 5 bases, with 2 bases of the junction left unmatched. The CDR3 has 13 amino acids. CDR3 DNA sequence: TGCGCCAGCAGTGCGCTAGCGGACAATGAGCAGTTCTTC. The encoded protein is CASSALADNEQFF.

The V call is TRBV4-3, the J call TRBJ2-5, with TRBD1 identical over 9 bases. Germline V gene data show CDR1 as LGHNA and CDR2 as YSLEER. This CDR3 comprises 16 residues. The trim removed 1 base at V and 5 bases at J, leaving 8 bases unmatched. Here the CDR3 DNA reads TGCGCCAGCAGCCAAGGTGGACAGGGGCAATGGGAGACCCAGTACTTC. Translated, it gives CASSQGGQGQWETQYF.

This chain joins TRBV4-3 and TRBJ2-7; TRBD1 agrees at 9 bases. The CDR3 runs 14 residues. From germline, CDR1 is LGHNA and CDR2 YSLEER. The V segment lost 2 bases and the J segment 4 bases; nucleotides outside the gene matches: 3. CDR3 in DNA: TGCGCCAGCAGCCAAAACAGGGGGCGGTACGAGCAGTACTTC. It is translated as CASSQNRGRYEQYF.

The sample holds one count of this clone. The chain employs TRBV28 and TRBJ2-5; D gene ambiguous. The CDR3 covers 13 residues. Trimming shortened V by 3 bases and J by 5 bases, and 10 bases separated the two germline ends. Per the germline V gene, CDR1 is MDHEN and CDR2 is SYDVKM. The DNA of the CDR3 is TGTGCCAGCAGTTTGAGTAACCCCGAGACCCAGTACTTC. The encoded protein is CASSLSNPETQYF.

The V call is TRBV27, the J call TRBJ2-4, with 7 bases identical to TRBD1. The CDR3 has 14 amino acids. Germline V gene lookup returns CDR1 MNHEY and CDR2 SMNVEV (reference sequence). After removal of 4 bases from V and 5 bases from J, the junction contained 5 bases not matched to a gene. The CDR3 region is CASSYDRAQNIQYF. The DNA of the CDR3 is TGTGCCAGCAGTTACGACAGGGCACAAAACATTCAGTACTTC.

J is TRBJ1-5 and V is TRBV7-2; D is uncertain. The CDR3 runs 16 residues. V was shortened by 3 bases and J by 1 base, with 13 bases between the two germline ends. Looked up from germline, CDR1 is SGHTA and CDR2 is FQGNSA. The CDR3 DNA is TGTGCCAGCAGCTTGGCGGGGTCCGTCAGCAATCAGCCCCAGCATTTT. It is translated as CASSLAGSVSNQPQHF.

This clone was detected a few times. The gene calls are TRBV13 and TRBJ1-1, with a possible D match to TRBD1 (6 bases). CDR1 and CDR2 (germline): PRHDT, FYEKMQ (reference sequence). V gave up 5 bases and J gave up 1 base, with 14 bases separating them. This CDR3 has 15 amino acids. The CDR3: CASSPRSTGNTEAFF. The CDR3 region has the DNA TGTGCCAGCAGCCCGAGATCGACAGGGAACACTGAAGCTTTCTTT.

The V call is TRBV7-2, the J call TRBJ2-4; 8 bases match TRBD2. V lost 0 bases and J lost 6; bases outside the gene matches: 1. There are 14 residues in the CDR3. Germline V CDR1 and CDR2: SGHTA, FQGNSA. The CDR3 region is CASSLAAGGNIQYF. CDR3 DNA sequence: TGTGCCAGCAGCTTAGCGGCGGGGGGAAACATTCAGTACTTC.

The gene calls are TRBV25-1 and TRBJ2-6; the match to TRBD2 covers 11 bases. Germline CDR1 reads MGHDK; CDR2 reads SYGVNS. This CDR3 region has 17 residues. J gave up 0 bases and V 6 bases, and 4 bases lay outside the gene matches. Written as DNA, the CDR3 is TGTGCCAGCAGGACTAGCGGGATGAGCTCTGGGGCCAACGTCCTGACTTTC. It yields the protein CASRTSGMSSGANVLTF.